Sequencing of this T cell receptor (beta chain) was carried out in a study of blood T cell repertoires in COVID-19. In the study overall: Material from acute and convalescent COVID-19 was sourced from the United States, Italy and Spain. T cells, B-cell-depleted T cells, or PBMCs provided the cDNA or gDNA that served as material.

Original analysis: Estimation of nucleated cell counts was performed using reference gene primer amplification. Sequenced by immunoSEQ multiplex PCR; TCRdb stores in-frame clones only, minus some. That table gives V, J and clone size, and the DNA gave D and trimming. This sample has over 110,000 clones, with around 90% found just once. V was clipped by 5 bases and J by 6 bases; unmatched bases: 7. CDR1 KGHDR and CDR2 SFDVKD come from the germline V gene. The CDR3 length is 14 residues. This TCR was sampled from a man in his 70s with acute or convalescent COVID-19. The V gene is TRBV24-1, the J gene TRBJ1-1, with 8 nucleotides matching TRBD1. Specimen: peripheral blood. CDR3 nucleotides: TGTGCCACCAGTGCGCAGGGGGCGAGCCCTGAAGCTTTCTTT. Translating gives CATSAQGASPEAFF.